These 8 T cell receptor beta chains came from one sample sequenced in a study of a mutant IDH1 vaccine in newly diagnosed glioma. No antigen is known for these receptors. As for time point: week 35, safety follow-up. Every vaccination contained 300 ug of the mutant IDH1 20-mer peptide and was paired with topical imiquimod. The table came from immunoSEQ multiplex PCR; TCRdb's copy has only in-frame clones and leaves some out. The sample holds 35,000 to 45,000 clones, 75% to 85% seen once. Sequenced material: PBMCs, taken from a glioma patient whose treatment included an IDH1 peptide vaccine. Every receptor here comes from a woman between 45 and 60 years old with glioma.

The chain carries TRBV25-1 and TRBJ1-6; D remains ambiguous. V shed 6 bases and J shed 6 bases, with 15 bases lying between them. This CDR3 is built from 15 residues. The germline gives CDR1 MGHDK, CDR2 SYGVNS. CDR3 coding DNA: TGTGCCAGCAGATTAGGACTTTCGAGTAATTCACCCCTCCACTTT. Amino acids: CASRLGLSSNSPLHF. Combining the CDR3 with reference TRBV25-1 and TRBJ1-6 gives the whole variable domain EADIYQTPRYLVIGTGKKITLECSQTMGHDKMYWYQQDPGMELHLIHYSYGVNSTEKGDLSSESTVSRIRTEHFPLTLESARPSHTSQYLCASRLGLSSNSPLHFGNGTRLTVT.

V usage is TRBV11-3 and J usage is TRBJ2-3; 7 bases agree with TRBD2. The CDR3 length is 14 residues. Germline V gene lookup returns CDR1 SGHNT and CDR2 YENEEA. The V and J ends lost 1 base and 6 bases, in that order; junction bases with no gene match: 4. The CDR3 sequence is CASSLAGLGDTQYF. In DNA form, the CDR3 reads TGTGCCAGCAGCTTAGCCGGACTAGGGGATACGCAGTATTTT.

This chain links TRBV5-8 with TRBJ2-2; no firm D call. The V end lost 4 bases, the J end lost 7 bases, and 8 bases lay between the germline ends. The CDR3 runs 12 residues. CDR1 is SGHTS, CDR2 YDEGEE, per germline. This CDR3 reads CASSLDGGELFF. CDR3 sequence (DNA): TGTGCCAGCAGCCTCGACGGCGGGGAGCTGTTTTTT.

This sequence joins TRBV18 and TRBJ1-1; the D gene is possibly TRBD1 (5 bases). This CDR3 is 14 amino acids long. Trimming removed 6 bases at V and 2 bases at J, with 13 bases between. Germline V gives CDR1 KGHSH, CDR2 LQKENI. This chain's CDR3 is CASSLNGGNTEAFF. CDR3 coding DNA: TGTGCCAGCTCTCTGAATGGGGGTAACACTGAAGCTTTCTTT.

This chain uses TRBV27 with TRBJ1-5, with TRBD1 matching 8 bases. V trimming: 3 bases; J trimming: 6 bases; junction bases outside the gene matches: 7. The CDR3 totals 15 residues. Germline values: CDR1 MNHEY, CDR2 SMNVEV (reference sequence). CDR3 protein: CASSLDRESFQPQHF. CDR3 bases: TGTGCCAGCAGTTTGGACAGGGAGTCTTTTCAGCCCCAGCATTTT.

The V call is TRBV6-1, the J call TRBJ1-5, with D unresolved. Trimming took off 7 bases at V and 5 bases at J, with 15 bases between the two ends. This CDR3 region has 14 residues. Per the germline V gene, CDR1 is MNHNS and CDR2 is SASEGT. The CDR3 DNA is TGTGCCAGCACTCTCCGGGATCGGGATCAGCCCCAGCATTTT. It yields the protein CASTLRDRDQPQHF.

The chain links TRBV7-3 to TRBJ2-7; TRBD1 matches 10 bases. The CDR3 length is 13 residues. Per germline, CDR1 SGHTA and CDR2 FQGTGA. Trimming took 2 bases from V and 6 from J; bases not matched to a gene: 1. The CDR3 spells CASSLDRGLEQYF. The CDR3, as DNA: TGTGCCAGCAGCTTAGACAGGGGGCTCGAGCAGTACTTC.

The CDR3 nucleotides are TGTGCCAGCACCACAACGGGAAGGCCCACTGAAGCTTTCTTT. Protein sequence: CASTTTGRPTEAFF. The gene calls are TRBV5-4 and TRBJ1-1; D gene ambiguous. Trimming removed 6 bases at V and 4 bases at J, with 16 bases between. Germline V lookup: CDR1 SGHNT, CDR2 YYREEE (reference sequence). This CDR3 has 14 amino acids.